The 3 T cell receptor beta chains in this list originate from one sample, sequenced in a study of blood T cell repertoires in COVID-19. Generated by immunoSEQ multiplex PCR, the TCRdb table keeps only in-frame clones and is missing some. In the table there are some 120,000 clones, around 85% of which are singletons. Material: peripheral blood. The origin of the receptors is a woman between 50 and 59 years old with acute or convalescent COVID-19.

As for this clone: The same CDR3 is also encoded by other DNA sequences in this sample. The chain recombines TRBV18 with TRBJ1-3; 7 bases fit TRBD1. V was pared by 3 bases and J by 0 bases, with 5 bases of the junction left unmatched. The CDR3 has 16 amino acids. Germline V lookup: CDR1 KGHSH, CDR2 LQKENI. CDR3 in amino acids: CASSPRTGDSGNTIYF. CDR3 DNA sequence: TGTGCCAGCTCACCCCGAACAGGGGACTCTGGAAACACCATATATTTT.

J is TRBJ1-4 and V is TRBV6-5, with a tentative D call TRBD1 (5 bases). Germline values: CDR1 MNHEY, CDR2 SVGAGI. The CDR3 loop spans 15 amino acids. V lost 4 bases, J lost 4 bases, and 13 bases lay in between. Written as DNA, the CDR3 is TGTGCCAGCAGTTCCGGACACAGCGATAATGAAAAACTGTTTTTT. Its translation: CASSSGHSDNEKLFF.

The CDR3 DNA reads as TGTGCCATTTGGGGGCCCTATGGCTACACCTTC. As protein: CAIWGPYGYTF. The chain uses TRBV28 and TRBJ1-2; possibly TRBD1 for D (6 bases). Germline values: CDR1 MDHEN, CDR2 SYDVKM. The CDR3 is 11 amino acids. V was pared by 10 bases and J by 4 bases, with 10 bases between.